One sample yielded the 24 T cell receptor beta chains listed below, sequenced in a study of CD8 T cells in ankylosing spondylitis. The study, taken as a whole, reports: A motif of 7 to 9 highly homologous TCR beta variants was seen as apparently characteristic of ankylosing spondylitis blood.

MiXCR, applied by TCRdb to the 5' RACE reads, yields one record per CDR3 protein. The repertoire holds approximately 150,000 distinct CDR3 sequences, with 15% to 20% as singletons. For these receptors, no antigen is known. Source material: blood, either unsorted or a sorted T cell fraction (not recorded which). The receptors were sampled from a male donor with ankylosing spondylitis.

This clonotype was seen a handful of times. This chain links TRBV9 with TRBJ2-7; no clear D gene. V lost 4 bases to trimming and J lost 0 bases, with 11 bases between them. Germline V gives CDR1 SGDLS, CDR2 YYNGEE. CDR3 length equals 14 residues. The chain's CDR3 is CASSPRRSSYEQYF. For the CDR3, the DNA is TGTGCCAGCAGCCCCCGCCGTAGCTCCTACGAGCAGTACTTC.

This rearrangement joins TRBV7-2 to TRBJ2-1; 11 bases line up with TRBD2. V was pared by 1 base and J by 4 bases, with 3 bases of the junction left unmatched. Germline assignment: CDR1 SGHTA and CDR2 FQGNSA. The CDR3 has 16 amino acids. The CDR3 DNA sequence: TGTGCCAGCAGCTTAGTGGGACTAGCGGCTTACAATGAGCAGTTCTTC. Residues: CASSLVGLAAYNEQFF.

The gene calls are TRBV4-3 and TRBJ2-1; 7 positions agree with TRBD2. CDR3 length: 16 residues. Germline values: CDR1 LGHNA, CDR2 YSLEER. J lost 2 bases, V lost 3 bases, and 7 bases had no gene match. The CDR3 spells CASSHLWRGTYNEQFF. CDR3 coding DNA: TGCGCCAGCAGCCACCTGTGGCGGGGGACCTACAATGAGCAGTTCTTC.

This clonotype was seen repeatedly, ten times or more. The gene calls are TRBV29-1 and TRBJ1-1; TRBD1 aligns across 9 bases. Germline V gives CDR1 SQVTM, CDR2 ANQGSEA. The CDR3 runs 12 residues. Trimming removed 6 bases from V and 3 bases from J; junction bases left unmatched: 2. DNA for the CDR3: TGCAGCGTACGACAGGGGGACACTGAAGCTTTCTTT. Its protein is CSVRQGDTEAFF.

This clonotype showed up just a few times. The gene calls are TRBV9 and TRBJ2-7; a possible D gene is TRBD1 (6 bases). Germline V gene data show CDR1 as SGDLS and CDR2 as YYNGEE. Trimming took 1 base from V and 0 from J, leaving 11 bases between them. This CDR3 region has 15 residues. CDR3 loop: CASSVRAGDSYEQYF. As DNA, the CDR3 is TGTGCCAGCAGCGTACGTGCAGGGGACTCCTACGAGCAGTACTTC. The full variable domain, completed using reference TRBV9 and TRBJ2-7, is DSGVTQTPKHLITATGQRVTLRCSPRSGDLSVYWYQQSLDQGLQFLIQYYNGEERAKGNILERFSAQQFPDLHSELNLSSLELGDSALYFCASSVRAGDSYEQYFGPGTRLTVT.

This rearrangement joins TRBV4-2 to TRBJ2-7; 7 nucleotides line up with TRBD2. The CDR3 is made up of 14 amino acids. Unmatched junction bases numbered 4, after V lost 0 bases and J lost 5 bases. Per germline, CDR1 LGHNA and CDR2 YNFKEQ. CDR3 nucleotide sequence: TGTGCCAGCAGCCAAGATGGGCGGGAGAACGAGCAGTACTTC. This translates into CASSQDGRENEQYF.

The sample holds many counts of this clonotype. This chain uses TRBV18 with TRBJ2-5; 8 bases are shared with TRBD1. V lost 0 bases and J lost 1; bases outside the gene matches: 1. Looked up from germline, CDR1 is KGHSH and CDR2 is LQKENI. The CDR3 consists of 15 residues. CDR3 loop: CASSPPDRGQETQYF. The CDR3 DNA reads TGTGCCAGCTCACCACCCGACAGGGGCCAAGAGACCCAGTACTTC.

The chain links TRBV4-1 to TRBJ2-3, with TRBD2 identical over 8 bases. This CDR3 is built from 16 residues. V was pared by 2 bases and J by 4 bases, with 8 bases of the junction left unmatched. CDR1 is MGHRA, CDR2 YSYEKL, per germline. CDR3 residues: CASSQFSGNKADTQYF. CDR3 in DNA: TGCGCCAGCAGCCAATTTAGCGGGAATAAGGCAGATACGCAGTATTTT.

The chain uses TRBV29-1 and TRBJ2-4; 7 bases fit TRBD2. The CDR3 loop spans 17 amino acids. Germline-derived CDR1 and CDR2 are SQVTM and ANQGSEA. The J segment lost 0 bases and the V segment lost 1 base, leaving 9 bases of the junction unmatched. CDR3 nucleotide sequence: TGCAGCGTTGAAGCCCGGGGGGAGAACTTAGCCAAAAACATTCAGTACTTC. Translating it yields CSVEARGENLAKNIQYF. Complete variable domain (other parts from reference TRBV29-1 and TRBJ2-4): SAVISQKPSRDICQRGTSLTIQCQVDSQVTMMFWYRQQPGQSLTLIATANQGSEATYESGFVIDKFPISRPNLTFSTLTVSNMSPEDSSIYLCSVEARGENLAKNIQYFGAGTRLSVL.

In this sample, this clonotype turned up many times. This chain links TRBV2 with TRBJ2-1, with no clear D. Trimming cost V 6 bases and J 3 bases, with 18 bases left between them. This CDR3 comprises 16 residues. CDR1 is SNHLY and CDR2 is FYNNEI in the germline V gene. The CDR3 sequence: CASSGSYPPHYNEQFF. CDR3 DNA sequence: TGTGCCAGCAGCGGTTCCTACCCCCCCCACTACAATGAGCAGTTCTTC.

This clonotype was found a few times. The rearrangement uses TRBV29-1 and TRBJ2-3; D is unresolved. V was shortened by 0 bases and J by 2 bases, with 15 bases between the two germline ends. Germline values: CDR1 SQVTM, CDR2 ANQGSEA. The CDR3 is 16 residues long. CDR3 in amino acids: CSVEDPQQEITDTQYF. The CDR3 DNA reads TGCAGCGTTGAAGATCCCCAGCAAGAGATCACAGATACGCAGTATTTT.

This clonotype was seen more than once but under ten times. The chain is built from TRBV25-1 and TRBJ2-3; a possible D gene is TRBD2 (5 bases). Germline assignment: CDR1 MGHDK and CDR2 SYGVNS. The CDR3 extends over 11 amino acids. Between the trimmed V and J ends, which lost 8 bases and 10 bases, there was a span of 13 bases. CDR3 in amino acids: CASLVGVAQYF. Written as DNA, the CDR3 is TGTGCCAGCCTTGTGGGAGTTGCGCAGTATTTT.

This clonotype was found many times. The gene calls are TRBV20-1 and TRBJ1-5, with TRBD1 matching over 9 bases. Germline assignment: CDR1 DFQATT and CDR2 SNEGSKA (reference sequence). CDR3 length equals 16 residues. V shed 2 bases and J 0 bases; nucleotides not matched to a gene: 5. This CDR3 reads CSARKQGATSNQPQHF. In nucleotides, the CDR3 is TGCAGTGCTAGAAAACAGGGGGCGACTAGCAATCAGCCCCAGCATTTT.

The CDR3 nucleotides read TGCGCCAGCAGGCCCGACTACGAAAGGGCCAATGAGCAGTTCTTC. It translates to CASRPDYERANEQFF. The chain links TRBV5-1 to TRBJ2-1; D is possibly TRBD2 (5 bases). Germline CDR1 and CDR2: SGHRS and YFSETQ. The length of the CDR3 is 15 residues. Trimming removed 5 bases from V and 6 bases from J, with 18 bases in between.

This sequence joins TRBV11-3 and TRBJ2-1; D gene unclear. The CDR3 runs to 15 residues. V was cut by 1 base and J by 1 base, with 8 bases left in between. Per the germline V gene, CDR1 is SGHNT and CDR2 is YENEEA. The DNA of the CDR3 is TGTGCCAGCAGCTTAGGGGCTAGGTCCTACAATGAGCAGTTCTTC. Its translation is CASSLGARSYNEQFF. The complete variable domain, with remaining parts taken from reference TRBV11-3 and TRBJ2-1, reads EAGVVQSPRYKIIEKKQPVAFWCNPISGHNTLYWYLQNLGQGPELLIRYENEEAVDDSQLPKDRFSAERLKGVDSTLKIQPAELGDSAVYLCASSLGARSYNEQFFGPGTRLTVL.

This clonotype has a handful of counts. The chain has TRBV7-6 and TRBJ2-1; 8 nucleotides line up with TRBD1. Germline V CDR1 and CDR2: SGHVS, FNYEAQ. This CDR3 has 15 amino acids. After removal of 5 bases from V and 5 bases from J, the junction contained 8 bases not matched to a gene. The CDR3 nucleotides read TGTGCCAGCAGCGGACGGGACAGGACAAACAATGAGCAGTTCTTC. As protein: CASSGRDRTNNEQFF.

V usage is TRBV4-2 and J usage is TRBJ1-2, with 9 nucleotides matching TRBD1. The V segment lost 4 bases and the J segment 6 bases; nucleotides outside the gene matches: 3. The CDR3 loop spans 13 amino acids. Per the germline V gene, CDR1 is LGHNA and CDR2 is YNFKEQ. CDR3: CASSPRTGDGYTF. CDR3 in DNA: TGTGCCAGCAGCCCCCGGACAGGGGATGGCTACACCTTC.

V is TRBV6-5 and J is TRBJ2-2; D is undetermined. CDR1 is MNHEY and CDR2 is SVGAGI in the germline V gene. This CDR3 has 15 amino acids. Deletions cut 6 bases from V and 2 bases from J, with 13 bases between. CDR3 in DNA: TGTGCCAGCAGCTTAGCAGTAGACAACACCGGGGAGCTGTTTTTT. This codes for CASSLAVDNTGELFF.

The rearrangement links TRBV18 to TRBJ2-7, with D hard to call. The CDR3 totals 10 residues. The V gene lost 4 bases and the J gene lost 4 bases, with 2 bases spanning the gap. Germline V gene lookup returns CDR1 KGHSH and CDR2 LQKENI. This CDR3 is CASSQYEQYF. CDR3 DNA sequence: TGTGCCAGCTCACAATACGAGCAGTACTTC.

The chain has TRBV27 and TRBJ2-4, with D possibly being TRBD2 (5 bases). This CDR3 is built from 11 residues. Trimming left V 8 bases short and J 4 bases short, with 6 bases between. CDR1 and CDR2 from the germline V gene are MNHEY and SMNVEV (reference sequence). CDR3 loop: CASRGKNIQYF. The CDR3 DNA is TGTGCCAGCCGGGGAAAAAACATTCAGTACTTC.

This clonotype has a handful of counts. V and J are TRBV10-3 and TRBJ2-7; 9 positions match TRBD1. There are 14 residues in the CDR3. The V and J ends lost 6 bases and 5 bases, in that order; junction bases with no gene match: 8. In germline, CDR1 is ENHRY, CDR2 SYGVKD. The CDR3 bases are TGTGCCATCAGAGACCGGGACAGGGCTAACGAGCAGTACTTC. Translation: CAIRDRDRANEQYF.

This clonotype has only a few counts. The chain recombines TRBV6-5 with TRBJ2-7, with TRBD1 identical over 7 bases. CDR3 length equals 14 residues. Germline trimming cut 0 bases from V and 2 bases from J; bases unmatched to any gene: 1. CDR1 MNHEY and CDR2 SVGAGI come from the germline V gene. The CDR3 spells CASSYSTGPYEQYF. The CDR3 DNA sequence: TGTGCCAGCAGTTACTCGACAGGGCCCTACGAGCAGTACTTC.

In its sample, this clonotype was seen many times. V is TRBV11-3 and J is TRBJ1-1, with a possible D match to TRBD1 (5 bases). The germline V gene encodes CDR1 SGHNT and CDR2 YENEEA. V dropped 2 bases and J dropped 5 bases, with 12 bases sitting between them. The CDR3 length is 14 residues. The CDR3 loop reads CASSLRDLGTEAFF. CDR3 nucleotides: TGTGCCAGCAGCTTAAGGGACCTTGGGACTGAAGCTTTCTTT.

This clonotype was detected only a few times. The chain joins TRBV27 to TRBJ2-7, with TRBD2 as a possible D gene (6 bases). Deletions cut 2 bases from V and 5 bases from J, with 19 bases between. The germline gives CDR1 MNHEY, CDR2 SMNVEV (reference sequence). CDR3 length: 16 residues. CDR3 in amino acids: CASSLGWRGAEDEQYF. The CDR3 nucleotides read TGTGCCAGCAGTTTAGGATGGAGGGGCGCGGAAGACGAGCAGTACTTC.